A single sample gave rise to the 14 T cell receptor beta chains below, sequenced in a study of tissue T cells after allogeneic stem cell transplantation. The time point is: mouse harvest day 14 after allogeneic transplant. Each mouse received 10^7 T-cell-depleted marrow cells plus 10^6 splenic CD5+ T cells by tail vein. Here immunoSEQ multiplex PCR was the method, and the copy in TCRdb shows in-frame clones only, minus some. This table holds roughly 2,600 clones, around 49% found once. Source material: gut tissue. These receptors were collected from a female BALB/c mouse given C57BL/6 T cells with graft-versus-host disease after an allogeneic hematopoietic cell transplant.

This clone was counted only a few times. Gene names are the mouse ones. The read ends 1 residue early relative to the CDR3; the germline J gene fills the gap. The chain carries TRBV23 and TRBJ2-7; the table's D gene call, TRBD1, was not cross checked with the DNA. The germline CDR1 and CDR2 sequences are KGHTA and FQNQQP. The CDR3 covers 12 residues. CDR3 DNA, as far as it was read: TGCTCCAGCAGACAGGGGGCGGGAGAACAGTAC. Its translation is CSSRQGAGEQY. The CDR3 in full is CSSRQGAGEQYF.

As to this clone: Gene names refer to mouse genes. Read coverage stops 1 residue before the CDR3 terminus; the germline J gene supplies the remainder. The V gene is TRBV26, the J gene TRBJ2-2; 7 nucleotides match TRBD1. The CDR3 is 16 amino acids. J lost 1 base, V lost 6 bases, and 8 bases had no gene match. Per the germline V gene, CDR1 is KGHPV and CDR2 is FQNQEV (reference sequence). CDR3 sequence reads: CASSLGQVQNTGQLYF. CDR3 DNA, as far as it was read: TGTGCCAGCAGCCTTGGACAGGTCCAAAACACCGGGCAGCTCTAC.

A word on this clone: The gene names given are mouse names. The missing CDR3 end, 1 residue past where the read stops, is filled in from the germline J gene. The rearrangement joins TRBV23 to TRBJ2-3; TRBD1 is taken as the D call from the table, unchecked against the DNA. The CDR3 consists of 13 residues. The V gene's germline CDR1 is KGHTA and CDR2 FQNQQP. The DNA read from the CDR3 is TGCTCCAGCAGTCAAAGGGGTGCAGAAACGCTGTAT. Translating gives CSSSQRGAETLY. The complete CDR3 protein is CSSSQRGAETLYF.

Details on this clone: Gene and germline names: mouse. The CDR3 end is not reached by the read, which stops 1 residue before it; the germline J gene fills it in. The chain carries TRBV1 and TRBJ1-3; tentative D call: TRBD1 (6 bases). The CDR3 is 15 amino acids. Trimming shortened V by 0 bases and J by 2 bases, and 8 bases separated the two germline ends. CDR1 is NSQYPW, CDR2 LRSPGD, per germline (reference sequence). The CDR3 spells CTCSADKGAGNTLYF. The part of the CDR3 DNA that was read is TGCACCTGCAGTGCAGATAAGGGGGCTGGAAATACGCTCTAT.

This clone was observed a few times. Gene names are the mouse ones. With the read ending 1 residue before the CDR3 end, the germline J gene is used to fill in that end. J is TRBJ2-7 and V is TRBV26; 10 bases align to TRBD1. This CDR3 is 13 amino acids long. Germline-derived CDR1 and CDR2 are KGHPV and FQNQEV (reference sequence). With 6 bases clipped from V and 7 bases from J, the junction kept 6 bases outside the gene matches. The CDR3 sequence is CASSRQGAGEQYF. The CDR3 DNA, read in part, is TGTGCCAGCAGCCGACAGGGGGCTGGGGAACAGTAC.

For this clone: Gene names refer to mouse genes. The missing CDR3 end, 1 residue past where the read stops, is filled in from the germline J gene. J is TRBJ1-1 and V is TRBV15; 7 bases agree with TRBD1. The germline gives CDR1 SGHND, CDR2 FRSKSL. V lost 6 bases, J lost 0 bases, and 1 base stayed unmatched. This CDR3 has 13 amino acids. The CDR3: CASRGQSNTEVFF. Incomplete CDR3 DNA: TGTGCCAGCAGGGGACAGTCAAACACAGAAGTCTTC. The entire variable domain, with the rest obtained from reference TRBV15 and TRBJ1-1, is as follows: DAGVTQTPRHEVAEKGQTIILKCEPVSGHNDLFWYRQTKIQGLELLSYFRSKSLMEDGGAFKDRFKAEMLNSSFSTLKIQPTEPKDSAVYLCASRGQSNTEVFFGKGTRLTVV.

On this clone: Genes here carry mouse names. The read ends 1 residue shy of where the CDR3 ends; the end is completed using the germline J gene. V gene TRBV2 combines with J gene TRBJ2-7; 10 bases line up with TRBD2. Looked up from germline, CDR1 is LGHNA and CDR2 is YSYQKL. Trimming removed 3 bases from V and 4 bases from J; junction bases left unmatched: 3. The CDR3 totals 14 residues. The CDR3 loop reads CASSQDWGIYEQYF. The sequenced CDR3 bases are TGTGCCAGCAGCCAGGACTGGGGGATATATGAACAGTAC.

In regard to this clone: Any gene name here is a mouse gene name. The CDR3 extends 1 residue past the end of the read, so its final part is completed from the germline J gene. The chain uses TRBV26 and TRBJ1-1, with 7 bases aligning to TRBD1. V dropped 3 bases and J dropped 9; count of bases not matched to a gene: 4. Germline V lookup: CDR1 KGHPV, CDR2 FQNQEV (reference sequence). The CDR3 is 12 amino acids. The CDR3 sequence is CASSLETGKVFF. Partial CDR3 DNA: TGTGCCAGCAGTCTCGAGACAGGGAAAGTCTTC.

In the case of this clone: The genes and germline here are from mouse. Read sequence stops 1 residue before the CDR3 end, and the germline J gene provides the missing end. The chain couples TRBV26 to TRBJ2-2; D is possibly TRBD2 (6 bases). V lost 0 bases and J 4 bases, leaving 12 bases between the germline ends. CDR3 length: 16 residues. The germline CDR1 and CDR2 sequences are KGHPV and FQNQEV (reference sequence). CDR3 DNA, as far as it was read: TGTGCCAGCAGTCTGTCGCGGGGGGAAGGCACCGGGCAGCTCTAC. Its translation is CASSLSRGEGTGQLY. The complete CDR3 reads CASSLSRGEGTGQLYF.

Details on this clone: Mouse germline and gene names are used. The read ends 1 residue early relative to the CDR3; the germline J gene fills the gap. The chain recombines TRBV1 with TRBJ1-4; D is perhaps TRBD1 (5 bases). CDR3 length: 14 amino acids. Germline loops: CDR1 NSQYPW, CDR2 LRSPGD (reference sequence). V was shortened by 2 bases and J by 6 bases, with 10 bases between the two germline ends. The sequenced part of the CDR3 DNA is TGCACCTGCAGTGCACCGGGGCGGGACGAAAGATTATTT. Encoded protein: CTCSAPGRDERLF. The full CDR3 is CTCSAPGRDERLFF.

This clone is large within its sample. The germline and genes are mouse ones. Read data end 1 residue before the CDR3 end; the end is taken from the germline J gene. This chain links TRBV31 with TRBJ1-5; D is unresolved. The CDR3 extends over 13 amino acids. With 0 bases removed from V and 4 bases from J, the gap between germline ends came to 7 bases. Germline V gene sequence: CDR1 GKSSPN, CDR2 SITVG. CDR3 residues: CAWSLGQNQAPLF. CDR3 bases read: TGTGCCTGGAGTCTAGGGCAAAACCAGGCTCCGCTT.

A note on this clone: Mouse gene names apply. The read stops 1 residue short of the end of the CDR3; the missing end is completed from the germline J gene. This chain joins TRBV3 and TRBJ2-1; 12 bases agree with TRBD2. The CDR3 consists of 14 residues. J lost 9 bases, V lost 4 bases, and 4 bases had no gene match. Germline V gene lookup returns CDR1 SNHLY and CDR2 FYNGKV (reference sequence). The part of the CDR3 DNA that was read is TGTGCCAGCAGCTCGACTGGGGGGGCGGGTGAGCAGTTC. Amino acids: CASSSTGGAGEQF. The entire CDR3 is CASSSTGGAGEQFF.

Note on this clone: Germline and genes here are mouse. The read ends 1 residue shy of where the CDR3 ends; the end is completed using the germline J gene. The J gene is TRBJ1-4, the V gene TRBV19; 10 bases map to TRBD1. The V gene end was trimmed by 4 bases and the J gene end by 5 bases; junction bases not matched to a gene: 2. CDR3 length equals 14 residues. Germline V gene lookup returns CDR1 FNHDT and CDR2 SITEND (reference sequence). Incomplete CDR3 DNA: TGTGCCAGCAGTCGACAGGGGGCGAACGAAAGATTATTT. Encoded protein: CASSRQGANERLF. Given in full, the CDR3 is CASSRQGANERLFF.

With respect to this clone: Gene names are mouse gene names. The read is 1 residue too short to cover the CDR3 end, so that end is filled in from the germline J gene. This chain uses TRBV26 with TRBJ1-2, with D unclear. Germline lookup yields CDR1 KGHPV and CDR2 FQNQEV (reference sequence). V shed 2 bases and J shed 2 bases, with 6 bases lying between them. The CDR3 is made up of 13 amino acids. The CDR3 bases that were read are TGTGCCAGCAGTCTGAAGCATAACTCCGACTACACC. This translates into CASSLKHNSDYT. The full-length CDR3 reads as CASSLKHNSDYTF.